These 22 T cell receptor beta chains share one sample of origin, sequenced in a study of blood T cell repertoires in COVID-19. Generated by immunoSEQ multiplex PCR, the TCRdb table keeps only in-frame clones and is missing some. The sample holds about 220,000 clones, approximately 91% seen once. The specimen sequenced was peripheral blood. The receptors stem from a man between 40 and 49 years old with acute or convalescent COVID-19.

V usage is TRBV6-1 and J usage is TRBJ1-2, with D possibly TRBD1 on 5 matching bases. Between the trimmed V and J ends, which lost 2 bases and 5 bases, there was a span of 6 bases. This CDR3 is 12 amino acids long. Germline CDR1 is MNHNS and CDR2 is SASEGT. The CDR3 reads CASSEQGYGYTF. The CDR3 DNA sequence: TGTGCCAGCAGTGAACAGGGTTATGGCTACACCTTC.

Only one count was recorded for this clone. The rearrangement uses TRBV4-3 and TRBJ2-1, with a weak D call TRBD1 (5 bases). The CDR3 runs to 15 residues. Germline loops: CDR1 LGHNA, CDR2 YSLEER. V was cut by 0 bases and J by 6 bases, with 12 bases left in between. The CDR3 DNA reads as TGCGCCAGCAGCCAAGATCCAGGTCAGGGCAATGAGCAGTTCTTC. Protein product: CASSQDPGQGNEQFF.

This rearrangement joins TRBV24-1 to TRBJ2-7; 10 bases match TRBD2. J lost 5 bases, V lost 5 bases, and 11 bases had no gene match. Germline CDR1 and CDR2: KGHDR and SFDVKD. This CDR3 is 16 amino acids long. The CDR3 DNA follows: TGTGCCACCAGTGTCGGTAGCGGGAGGTCCTGGGACGAGCAGTACTTC. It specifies CATSVGSGRSWDEQYF.

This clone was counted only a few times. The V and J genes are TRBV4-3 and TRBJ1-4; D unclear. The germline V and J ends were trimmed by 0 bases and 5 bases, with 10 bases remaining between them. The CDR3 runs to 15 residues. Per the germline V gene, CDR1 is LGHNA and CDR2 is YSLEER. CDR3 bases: TGCGCCAGCAGCCAAGAGGCAGATGAAAATGAAAAACTGTTTTTT. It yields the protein CASSQEADENEKLFF.

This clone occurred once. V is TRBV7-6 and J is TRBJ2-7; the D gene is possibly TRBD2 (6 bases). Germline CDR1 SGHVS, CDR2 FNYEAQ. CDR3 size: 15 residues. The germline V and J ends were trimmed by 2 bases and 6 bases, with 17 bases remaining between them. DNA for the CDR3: TGTGCCAGCAGCTTACGGGCGGGGACCCTAGGCGAGCAGTACTTC. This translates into CASSLRAGTLGEQYF.

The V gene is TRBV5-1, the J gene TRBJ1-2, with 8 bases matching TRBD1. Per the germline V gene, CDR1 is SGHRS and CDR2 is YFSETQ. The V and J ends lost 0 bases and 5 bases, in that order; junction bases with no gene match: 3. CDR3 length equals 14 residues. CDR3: CASSLGGQDYGYTF. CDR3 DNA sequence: TGCGCCAGCAGCTTGGGGGGACAGGATTATGGCTACACCTTC.

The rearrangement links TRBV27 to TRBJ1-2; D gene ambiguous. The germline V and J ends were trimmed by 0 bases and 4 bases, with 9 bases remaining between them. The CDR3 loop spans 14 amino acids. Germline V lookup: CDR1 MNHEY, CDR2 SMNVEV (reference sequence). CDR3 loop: CASSLSRTVYGYTF. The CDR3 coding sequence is TGTGCCAGCAGTTTATCCCGCACAGTCTATGGCTACACCTTC.

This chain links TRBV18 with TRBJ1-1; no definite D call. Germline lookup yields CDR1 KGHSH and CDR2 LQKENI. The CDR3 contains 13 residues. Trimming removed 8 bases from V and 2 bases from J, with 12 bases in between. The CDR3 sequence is CASAHGENTEAFF. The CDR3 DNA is TGTGCCAGCGCCCACGGGGAAAACACTGAAGCTTTCTTT.

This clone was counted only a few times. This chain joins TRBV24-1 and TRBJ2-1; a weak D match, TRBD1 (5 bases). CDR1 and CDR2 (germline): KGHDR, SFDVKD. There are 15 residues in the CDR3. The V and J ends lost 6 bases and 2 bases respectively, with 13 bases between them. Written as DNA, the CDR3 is TGTGCCACCAGTAAGGGTCAGGGCACCTACAATGAGCAGTTCTTC. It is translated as CATSKGQGTYNEQFF.

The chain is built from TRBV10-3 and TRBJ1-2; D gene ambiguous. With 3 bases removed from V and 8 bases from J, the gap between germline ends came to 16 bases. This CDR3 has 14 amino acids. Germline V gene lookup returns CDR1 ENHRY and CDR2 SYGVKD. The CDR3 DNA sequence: TGTGCCATCAGTGACGGTGATCGGGTTAGAGGCTACACCTTC. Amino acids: CAISDGDRVRGYTF.

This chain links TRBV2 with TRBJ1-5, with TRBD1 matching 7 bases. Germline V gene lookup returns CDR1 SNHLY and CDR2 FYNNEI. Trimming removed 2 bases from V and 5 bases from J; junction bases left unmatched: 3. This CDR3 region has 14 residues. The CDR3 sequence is CASSEQGDDQPQHF. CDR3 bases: TGTGCCAGCAGTGAACAGGGGGATGATCAGCCCCAGCATTTT.

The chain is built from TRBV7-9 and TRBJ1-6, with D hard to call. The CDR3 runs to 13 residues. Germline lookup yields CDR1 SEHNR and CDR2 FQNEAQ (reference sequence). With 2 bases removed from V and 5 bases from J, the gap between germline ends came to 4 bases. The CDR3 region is CASSLQNNSPLHF. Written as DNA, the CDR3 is TGTGCCAGCAGCTTACAAAATAATTCACCCCTCCACTTT.

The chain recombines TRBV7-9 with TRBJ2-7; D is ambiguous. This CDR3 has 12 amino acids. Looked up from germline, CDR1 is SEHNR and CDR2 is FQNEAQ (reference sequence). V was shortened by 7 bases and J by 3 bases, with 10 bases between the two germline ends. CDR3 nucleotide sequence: TGTGCCAGCAACGAGTTTGGCTACGAGCAGTACTTC. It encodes CASNEFGYEQYF. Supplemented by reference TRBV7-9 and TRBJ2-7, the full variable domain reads DTGVSQNPRHKITKRGQNVTFRCDPISEHNRLYWYRQTLGQGPEFLTYFQNEAQLEKSRLLSDRFSAERPKGSFSTLEIQRTEQGDSAMYLCASNEFGYEQYFGPGTRLTVT.

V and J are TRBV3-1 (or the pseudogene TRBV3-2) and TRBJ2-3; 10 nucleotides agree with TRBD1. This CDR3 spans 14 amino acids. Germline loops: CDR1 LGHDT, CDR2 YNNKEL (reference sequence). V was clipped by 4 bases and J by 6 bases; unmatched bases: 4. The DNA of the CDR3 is TGTGCCAGCAGCCGGGACAGGGGTACGGATACGCAGTATTTT. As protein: CASSRDRGTDTQYF.

This CDR3 is CSVGGGAAGYEQYF. The CDR3 DNA reads TGCAGCGTTGGAGGGGGGGCGGCTGGGTACGAGCAGTACTTC. The rearrangement uses TRBV29-1 and TRBJ2-7, with D tentatively TRBD2 (7 bases). Trimming cost V 4 bases and J 4 bases, with 17 bases left between them. This CDR3 is built from 14 residues. Germline V gene sequence: CDR1 SQVTM, CDR2 ANQGSEA.

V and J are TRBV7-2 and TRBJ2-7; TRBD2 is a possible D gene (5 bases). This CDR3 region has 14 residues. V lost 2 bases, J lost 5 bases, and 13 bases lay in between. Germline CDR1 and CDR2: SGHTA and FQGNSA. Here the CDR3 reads CASSLTGVGDEQYF. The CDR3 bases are TGTGCCAGCAGCTTAACCGGGGTTGGGGACGAGCAGTACTTC. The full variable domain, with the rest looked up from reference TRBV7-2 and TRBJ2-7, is GAGVSQSPSNKVTEKGKDVELRCDPISGHTALYWYRQSLGQGLEFLIYFQGNSAPDKSGLPSDRFSAERTGGSVSTLTIQRTQQEDSAVYLCASSLTGVGDEQYFGPGTRLTVT.

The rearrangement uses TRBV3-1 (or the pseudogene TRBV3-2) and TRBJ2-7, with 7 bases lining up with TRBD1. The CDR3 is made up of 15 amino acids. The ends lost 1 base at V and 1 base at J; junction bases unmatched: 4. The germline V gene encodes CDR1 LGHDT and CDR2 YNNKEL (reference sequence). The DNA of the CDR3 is TGTGCCAGCAGCCAAGGTACAGGGGCTTCCTACGAGCAGTACTTC. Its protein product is CASSQGTGASYEQYF.

CDR3 residues: CASSLTDRAQSTDTQYF. The CDR3 coding sequence is TGTGCCAGCAGCCTCACCGACAGGGCCCAATCCACAGATACGCAGTATTTT. The chain couples TRBV5-5 to TRBJ2-3; 7 positions match TRBD1. The CDR3 contains 17 residues. Germline CDR1 SGHKS, CDR2 YYEKEE (reference sequence). V was clipped by 4 bases and J by 2 bases; unmatched bases: 13.

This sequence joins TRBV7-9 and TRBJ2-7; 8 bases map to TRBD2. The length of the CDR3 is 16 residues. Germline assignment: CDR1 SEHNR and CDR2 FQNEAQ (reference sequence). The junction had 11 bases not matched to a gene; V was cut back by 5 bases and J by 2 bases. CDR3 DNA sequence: TGTGCCAGCAGCGCGCCCTCAGCGGGAGTTGCCTACGAGCAGTACTTC. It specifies CASSAPSAGVAYEQYF.

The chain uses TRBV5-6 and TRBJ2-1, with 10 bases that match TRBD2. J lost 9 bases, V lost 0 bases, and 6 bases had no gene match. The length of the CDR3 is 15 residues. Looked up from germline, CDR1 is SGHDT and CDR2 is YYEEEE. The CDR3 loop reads CASSLALAGVGEQFF. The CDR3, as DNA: TGTGCCAGCAGCTTGGCTCTAGCGGGGGTAGGTGAGCAGTTCTTC. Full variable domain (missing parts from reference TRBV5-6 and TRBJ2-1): DAGVTQSPTHLIKTRGQQVTLRCSPKSGHDTVSWYQQALGQGPQFIFQYYEEEERQRGNFPDRFSGHQFPNYSSELNVNALLLGDSALYLCASSLALAGVGEQFFGPGTRLTVL.

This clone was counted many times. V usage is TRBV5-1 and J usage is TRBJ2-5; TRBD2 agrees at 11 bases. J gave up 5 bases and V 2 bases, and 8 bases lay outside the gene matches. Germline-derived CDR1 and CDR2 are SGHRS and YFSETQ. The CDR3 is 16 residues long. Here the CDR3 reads CASSFGTSGSGETQYF. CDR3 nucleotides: TGCGCCAGCAGCTTCGGGACTAGCGGTTCCGGGGAGACCCAGTACTTC.

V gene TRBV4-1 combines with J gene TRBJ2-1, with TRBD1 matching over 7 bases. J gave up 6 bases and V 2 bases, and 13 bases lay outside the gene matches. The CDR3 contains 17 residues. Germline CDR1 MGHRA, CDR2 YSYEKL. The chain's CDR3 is CASSQHPTGDPRNEQFF. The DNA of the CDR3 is TGCGCCAGCAGCCAACACCCCACAGGGGATCCCCGCAATGAGCAGTTCTTC.